This T cell receptor (beta chain) was identified during a study of regulatory T cells in long-lasting Graves disease. Whole-study results and caveats: Newly diagnosed Graves' patients had higher TCR diversity than persistent ones.

Construction of TCR beta libraries relied on iRepertoire HTBI primers and on Arm-PCR targeting CDR3 regions. Each CDR3 protein is one row after TCRdb ran MiXCR on the multiplex PCR reads. The sample has about 540,000 distinct CDR3 sequences; about 13% are singletons. This clonotype was observed at least ten times. Its specificity is not known. The time point: newly diagnosed GD, antithyroid drugs for less than 3 months. The TCR library was made from RNA extracted from PBMCs. The sample also formed part of further work on T cells in Graves' hyperthyroidism and ophthalmopathy. This second study notes: First-round RT-PCR with HTBI primers amplified the TCR CDR3 region.

The sequence was obtained from a man aged 25 to 45 with Graves disease. The starting material was peripheral blood mononuclear cells (PBMCs), obtained at new diagnosis, from a patient treated with antithyroid drugs.

CDR3 region: CASSPGDRGSETQYF. For the CDR3, the DNA is TGTGCCAGCAGCCCTGGGGACAGGGGGTCTGAGACCCAGTACTTC. This chain joins TRBV11-2 and TRBJ2-5, with 11 bases that match TRBD1. In germline, CDR1 is SGHAT, CDR2 FQNNGV. There are 15 residues in the CDR3. V lost 5 bases, J lost 5 bases, and 7 bases stayed unmatched.